The present TCR beta chain was sequenced within a study of identical twins. After template switching added a universal primer site, the resulting cDNA carried unique molecular identifiers. TCRdb processed the 5' RACE reads anew with MiXCR; each CDR3 protein has one entry. The table includes approximately 1.8 million distinct CDR3 sequences, around 29% detected once. Points from the study as a whole: Findings depended on cross-sectional statistics rather than tracking the same donors. Invariant MAIT and iNKT cells are populations that could partly confound zero-insertion analyses.

The germline V gene encodes CDR1 DFQATT and CDR2 SNEGSKA (reference sequence). The CDR3 extends over 14 amino acids. The V gene end was trimmed by 5 bases and the J gene end by 10 bases; junction bases not matched to a gene: 14. Notes on this clonotype: Its antigen is unidentified.

The sequencing sample was made of cord blood. The chain combines TRBV20-1 with TRBJ2-4; 7 nucleotides align to TRBD2. This sequence was found in a newborn girl in good health. The DNA for the CDR3 is TGCAGTGCTCCGGGGGGTGCGGGAGAAGATATTCAGTACTTC. This sequence encodes CSAPGGAGEDIQYF.